This T cell receptor (beta chain) was profiled in a study of blood T cell repertoires in COVID-19. Study in general: From the United States, Italy and Spain came samples of acute and convalescent COVID-19. The analysed material was cDNA or gDNA that came from T cells, B-cell-depleted T cells, or PBMCs.

Authors' methods: Reference gene primer amplification in the assay estimated nucleated cell counts. Assay: immunoSEQ multiplex PCR; the TCRdb copy retains only in-frame clones and omits some. V and J calls and clone size come straight from that table; D and trimming were deduced from the DNA. The sample lists 68,000 or so clones, 75% to 90% seen once, with 7.5% to 9% in the top ten. Germline V lookup: CDR1 SGHVS, CDR2 FQNEAQ. Trimming stripped 1 base from V and 7 bases from J, with 14 bases between. The CDR3 runs to 15 residues. The chain is built from TRBV7-8 and TRBJ1-5, with a possible D match to TRBD1 (5 bases). The sequenced sample consisted of peripheral blood. The sequence was obtained from a man aged 45-60 years with active COVID-19. Here the CDR3 reads CASSLGVLRGQPQHF. The CDR3 DNA sequence: TGTGCCAGCAGCTTAGGGGTGCTTAGGGGACAGCCCCAGCATTTT.